Listed here are 26 T cell receptor beta chains from one sample, sequenced in a study of OX40 agonist ivuxolimab in advanced cancers. This table comes from immunoSEQ multiplex PCR, and its TCRdb copy is limited to in-frame clones, with some not included. Among over 65,000 clones listed, approximately 90% were seen once. Sequencing used CD4+ or CD8+ T cells sorted from blood, obtained in a trial of the OX40 agonist ivuxolimab. The source of these receptors is an adult with an advanced solid tumor such as melanoma, head and neck, liver or kidney cancer.

The CDR3 DNA reads TGTGCCAGCTCACCACCGAGTGGACAGGGGGCCTACGAGCAGTACTTC. Translating gives CASSPPSGQGAYEQYF. The rearrangement joins TRBV18 to TRBJ2-7; 10 positions agree with TRBD1. V was pared by 0 bases and J by 2 bases, with 4 bases of the junction left unmatched. There are 16 residues in the CDR3. Germline V gene sequence: CDR1 KGHSH, CDR2 LQKENI.

The chain joins TRBV5-1 to TRBJ2-7, with TRBD2 identical over 7 bases. Trimming took 7 bases from V and 0 from J; bases not matched to a gene: 7. CDR1 SGHRS and CDR2 YFSETQ come from the germline V gene. The length of the CDR3 is 14 residues. CDR3 in amino acids: CASGSGGISYEQYF. The CDR3 DNA reads as TGCGCCAGCGGGTCGGGGGGTATCTCCTACGAGCAGTACTTC.

This chain uses TRBV28 with TRBJ2-7, with no clear D. Trimming stripped 2 bases from V and 3 bases from J, with 14 bases between. Per germline, CDR1 MDHEN and CDR2 SYDVKM. This CDR3 contains 15 residues. The CDR3 nucleotides read TGTGCCAGCAGTTTACGACATTTCGTGAGCTACGAGCAGTACTTC. Translated: CASSLRHFVSYEQYF.

The rearrangement links TRBV18 to TRBJ2-2; 12 nucleotides agree with TRBD2. Germline CDR1 and CDR2: KGHSH and LQKENI. This CDR3 contains 17 residues. V lost 3 bases to trimming and J lost 6 bases; unmatched junction nucleotides: 8. CDR3 DNA sequence: TGTGCCAGCTCACCTGTGACTAGCGGGAGTTTGGCCGGGGAGCTGTTTTTT. Amino acid sequence: CASSPVTSGSLAGELFF.

The genes are TRBV7-8 and TRBJ2-1; TRBD2 matches at 14 bases. Per germline, CDR1 SGHVS and CDR2 FQNEAQ. V lost 8 bases, J lost 8 bases, and 8 bases stayed unmatched. CDR3 size: 15 residues. CDR3: CASGTGLAGVYEQFF. CDR3 in DNA: TGTGCCAGCGGCACGGGACTAGCGGGAGTGTATGAGCAGTTCTTC.

The chain recombines TRBV5-1 with TRBJ2-1, with 12 bases identical to TRBD2. Germline loops: CDR1 SGHRS, CDR2 YFSETQ. Trimming removed 1 base from V and 4 bases from J; junction bases left unmatched: 0. The length of the CDR3 is 15 residues. DNA for the CDR3: TGCGCCAGCAGCTTGCTAGCGGGAGGGTACAATGAGCAGTTCTTC. This gives the protein CASSLLAGGYNEQFF. Combining the CDR3 with reference TRBV5-1 and TRBJ2-1 gives the whole variable domain KAGVTQTPRYLIKTRGQQVTLSCSPISGHRSVSWYQQTPGQGLQFLFEYFSETQRNKGNFPGRFSGRQFSNSRSEMNVSTLELGDSALYLCASSLLAGGYNEQFFGPGTRLTVL.

This clone occurred a few times. The CDR3 bases are TGCGCCAGCAGCGCGGACAAACTCACAGATACGCAGTATTTT. This translates into CASSADKLTDTQYF. This sequence joins TRBV5-1 and TRBJ2-3; TRBD1 is a possible D gene (5 bases). From germline, CDR1 is SGHRS and CDR2 YFSETQ. V gave up 4 bases and J gave up 2 bases, with 11 bases separating them. The CDR3 is 14 amino acids.

The chain couples TRBV19 to TRBJ2-5, with 9 bases matching TRBD2. Germline V gene lookup returns CDR1 LNHDA and CDR2 SQIVND (reference sequence). CDR3 length: 15 amino acids. The V gene end was trimmed by 3 bases and the J gene end by 5 bases; junction bases not matched to a gene: 7. This CDR3 reads CASSIGLAGTETQYF. DNA of the CDR3: TGTGCCAGTAGTATTGGCCTAGCGGGAACGGAGACCCAGTACTTC.

The sample holds a few counts of this clone. This chain uses TRBV7-2 with TRBJ2-7; TRBD1 agrees at 7 bases. In germline, CDR1 is SGHTA, CDR2 FQGNSA. After removal of 5 bases from V and 3 bases from J, the junction contained 4 bases not matched to a gene. The length of the CDR3 is 13 residues. As DNA, the CDR3 is TGTGCCAGCAGCCGGGACAGTAGCTACGAGCAGTACTTC. Protein: CASSRDSSYEQYF. The variable domain in full, completed from reference TRBV7-2 and TRBJ2-7, reads GAGVSQSPSNKVTEKGKDVELRCDPISGHTALYWYRQSLGQGLEFLIYFQGNSAPDKSGLPSDRFSAERTGGSVSTLTIQRTQQEDSAVYLCASSRDSSYEQYFGPGTRLTVT.

The rearrangement links TRBV5-1 to TRBJ2-1; 10 bases are shared with TRBD1. Per the germline V gene, CDR1 is SGHRS and CDR2 is YFSETQ. V was clipped by 5 bases and J by 7 bases; unmatched bases: 6. The length of the CDR3 is 14 residues. The CDR3 region has the DNA TGCGCCAGCAGTTGGGACAGGGGCGGGAATGAGCAGTTCTTC. Translation: CASSWDRGGNEQFF.

The chain has TRBV11-2 and TRBJ2-2, with 7 nucleotides matching TRBD2. Germline-derived CDR1 and CDR2 are SGHAT and FQNNGV. This CDR3 comprises 15 residues. Unmatched junction bases numbered 8, after V lost 5 bases and J lost 5 bases. Here the CDR3 DNA reads TGTGCCAGCAGCCCCGGACTAGTGGTGACCGGGGAGCTGTTTTTT. Translated: CASSPGLVVTGELFF.

The chain combines TRBV18 with TRBJ1-5, with D possibly TRBD1 on 6 matching bases. Trimming took off 6 bases at V and 4 bases at J, with 16 bases between the two ends. The CDR3 extends over 15 amino acids. The germline V gene has CDR1 KGHSH and CDR2 LQKENI. In nucleotides, the CDR3 is TGTGCCAGCTCGCGGGACATTACAGGGAATCAGCCCCAGCATTTT. Translating it yields CASSRDITGNQPQHF.

This clone was observed a single time. This chain links TRBV14 with TRBJ2-1, with D perhaps TRBD1 or TRBD2 (5 bases each). Germline V gene data show CDR1 as SGHDN and CDR2 as FVKESK. V lost 2 bases and J lost 7, with 15 bases in between. The CDR3 totals 15 residues. CDR3 in amino acids: CASSQRGLGRNEQFF. The CDR3, as DNA: TGTGCCAGCAGCCAACGGGGATTGGGGCGGAATGAGCAGTTCTTC.

The gene calls are TRBV9 and TRBJ2-5; 7 nucleotides line up with TRBD2. Germline CDR1 and CDR2: SGDLS and YYNGEE. With 0 bases clipped from V and 7 bases from J, the junction kept 6 bases outside the gene matches. The CDR3 covers 14 residues. The CDR3 protein is CASSVENPGGTQYF. Here the CDR3 DNA reads TGTGCCAGCAGCGTAGAGAACCCGGGGGGGACCCAGTACTTC. Based on the CDR3 plus reference TRBV9 and TRBJ2-5, the full variable domain is DSGVTQTPKHLITATGQRVTLRCSPRSGDLSVYWYQQSLDQGLQFLIQYYNGEERAKGNILERFSAQQFPDLHSELNLSSLELGDSALYFCASSVENPGGTQYFGPGTRLLVL.

The rearrangement joins TRBV7-2 to TRBJ2-3; 14 bases align to TRBD2. With V trimmed by 2 bases and J by 3 bases, 10 bases remained unmatched. CDR1 is SGHTA, CDR2 FQGNSA, per germline. The CDR3 spans 19 residues. The CDR3 loop reads CASSLLGTSGSIGTDTQYF. The CDR3, as DNA: TGTGCCAGCAGCTTACTCGGGACTAGCGGGAGCATTGGGACAGATACGCAGTATTTT.

This clone has just a few counts. The rearrangement links TRBV18 to TRBJ2-5; D gene uncertain. In germline, CDR1 is KGHSH, CDR2 LQKENI. Trimming pared 0 bases from V and 3 bases from J, leaving 8 bases between. The CDR3 loop spans 14 amino acids. Here the CDR3 reads CASSPPSQKETQYF. CDR3 bases: TGTGCCAGCTCACCACCGTCCCAAAAAGAGACCCAGTACTTC.

DNA for the CDR3: TGCAGCGTTGGGGACTTCTCCTACGAGCAGTACTTC. This sequence encodes CSVGDFSYEQYF. This sequence joins TRBV29-1 and TRBJ2-7, with D perhaps TRBD2 (6 bases). Germline CDR1 reads SQVTM; CDR2 reads ANQGSEA. The CDR3 has 12 residues. V was trimmed by 4 bases and J by 0 bases, leaving 7 bases between them.

The chain combines TRBV20-1 with TRBJ1-5; weak D call: TRBD1 (6 bases). The CDR3 covers 11 residues. Germline-derived CDR1 and CDR2 are DFQATT and SNEGSKA (reference sequence). V lost 5 bases and J lost 7, with 9 bases in between. CDR3 in DNA: TGCAGTGCTCTACAGGGACAGCCCCAGCATTTT. Protein: CSALQGQPQHF.

The sample holds one count of this clone. This chain links TRBV10-3 with TRBJ2-1; 7 nucleotides agree with TRBD1. The CDR3 length is 13 residues. Germline values: CDR1 ENHRY, CDR2 SYGVKD. The V and J ends lost 3 bases and 8 bases, in that order; junction bases with no gene match: 4. CDR3 in amino acids: CAISDDRADEQFF. The CDR3 DNA reads as TGTGCCATCAGTGACGACAGGGCGGATGAGCAGTTCTTC.

DNA for the CDR3: TGTGCCAGCAGCTTAGGACAGAATACGCAGTATTTT. Translation gives CASSLGQNTQYF. The chain employs TRBV13 and TRBJ2-3; no clear D. V was cut by 0 bases and J by 7 bases, with 5 bases left in between. CDR3 length: 12 residues. Looked up from germline, CDR1 is PRHDT and CDR2 is FYEKMQ (reference sequence).

The rearrangement uses TRBV28 and TRBJ2-7, with 8 bases aligning to TRBD1. CDR1 is MDHEN, CDR2 SYDVKM, per germline. J was trimmed by 2 bases and V by 3 bases; bases with no gene match: 6. The CDR3 length is 15 residues. CDR3 bases: TGTGCCAGCAGTTTTTCGACAGGGGCCACCTACGAGCAGTACTTC. This gives the protein CASSFSTGATYEQYF.

The chain carries TRBV7-2 and TRBJ2-3; D call uncertain. Per germline, CDR1 SGHTA and CDR2 FQGNSA. The CDR3 is made up of 15 amino acids. Trimming took off 2 bases at V and 1 base at J, with 10 bases between the two ends. The CDR3 bases are TGTGCCAGCAGCTTACGAGGAGATCGCACAGATACGCAGTATTTT. Translating gives CASSLRGDRTDTQYF.

CDR3 protein: CASSMGTLNTEAFF. As DNA, the CDR3 is TGTGCCAGTAGTATGGGGACCCTAAACACTGAAGCTTTCTTT. The chain combines TRBV19 with TRBJ1-1; the D gene is possibly TRBD1 (5 bases). Trimming stripped 3 bases from V and 2 bases from J, with 10 bases between. The CDR3 consists of 14 residues. Germline V lookup: CDR1 LNHDA, CDR2 SQIVND (reference sequence).

The gene calls are TRBV27 and TRBJ2-3; TRBD2 matches at 9 bases. V was clipped by 6 bases and J by 2 bases; unmatched bases: 9. The CDR3 is 16 residues long. CDR1 and CDR2 from the germline V gene are MNHEY and SMNVEV (reference sequence). CDR3 sequence (DNA): TGTGCCAGCAGGTCTAGCGGGACGCGTAACACAGATACGCAGTATTTT. Its protein product is CASRSSGTRNTDTQYF.

This chain joins TRBV27 and TRBJ1-5; D is undetermined. CDR1 and CDR2 (germline): MNHEY, SMNVEV (reference sequence). The CDR3 covers 10 residues. V lost 5 bases and J 7 bases, leaving 3 bases between the germline ends. The CDR3 DNA reads as TGTGCCAGCAGTAGCCAGCCCCAGCATTTT. It yields the protein CASSSQPQHF.

The chain carries TRBV6-1 and TRBJ2-5; a possible D gene is TRBD1 (6 bases). The CDR3 contains 15 residues. Germline V gene sequence: CDR1 MNHNS, CDR2 SASEGT. Trimming took 3 bases from V and 2 from J, leaving 13 bases between them. CDR3 nucleotides: TGTGCCAGCAGTGACCACAGGGTTTTACAAGAGACCCAGTACTTC. As protein: CASSDHRVLQETQYF.